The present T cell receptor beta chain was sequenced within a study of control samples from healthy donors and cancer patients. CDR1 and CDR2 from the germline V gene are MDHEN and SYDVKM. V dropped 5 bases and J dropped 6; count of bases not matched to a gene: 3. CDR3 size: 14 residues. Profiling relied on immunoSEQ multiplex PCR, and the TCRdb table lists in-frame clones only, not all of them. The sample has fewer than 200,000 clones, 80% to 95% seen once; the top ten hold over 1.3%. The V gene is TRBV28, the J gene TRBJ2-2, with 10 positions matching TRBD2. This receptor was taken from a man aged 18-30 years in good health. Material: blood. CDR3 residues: CASSSGGAPGELFF. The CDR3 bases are TGTGCCAGCAGTAGCGGGGGGGCCCCCGGGGAGCTGTTTTTT.